This T cell receptor beta chain was sequenced during a study of blood T cell repertoires in COVID-19. For the study at large: There were acute and convalescent COVID-19 samples, and they came from the United States, Italy and Spain. PBMCs, B-cell-depleted T cells, or T cells provided the cDNA or gDNA that made up the material.

The CDR3 contains 13 residues. Germline CDR1 and CDR2: SGHTA and FQGTGA. Trimming took 0 bases from V and 5 from J, leaving 7 bases between them. Source study methods: Estimation of nucleated cell counts relied on the amplification of reference gene primers. Some clones are missing from TCRdb's copy, which holds only in-frame ones; the method was immunoSEQ multiplex PCR. V, J and clone size reflect that table, while D and trimming were determined from the DNA. The profile shows about 200,000 clones, 88% of them singletons. The sample comprised peripheral blood. The chain uses TRBV7-3 and TRBJ1-2, with D maybe TRBD1 (6 bases). The source of this sequence is a young man with active or convalescent COVID-19. CDR3 DNA sequence: TGTGCCAGCAGCTTAACACAGGGATATGGCTACACCTTC. Its protein is CASSLTQGYGYTF.